These 25 T cell receptor beta chains were sequenced from one sample in a study of Tregs in tolerant kidney transplant recipients (dated by TCRdb to between 2018 and 2020). The library was obtained by the immunoSEQ multiplex PCR assay. TCRdb took over this immuneACCESS table, retaining in-frame rearrangements with V and J assigned. Such tables are incomplete; in checked studies, under half of the missing clones stem from an unresolved V gene, and the remainder is unexplained. The sample records about 88,000 clones, around 90% of which are singletons. The top ten constitute approximately 4.8% of the sample. Input material: CD8+ T cells from blood. The receptors come from a human donor in good health.

The rearrangement uses TRBV4-1 and TRBJ1-1, with D unresolved. This CDR3 region has 16 residues. Between the trimmed V and J ends, which lost 1 base and 5 bases, there was a span of 17 bases. The V gene's germline CDR1 is MGHRA and CDR2 YSYEKL. The CDR3 loop is CASSQGGQGRWTEAFF. CDR3 nucleotide sequence: TGCGCCAGCAGCCAAGGAGGCCAAGGGCGGTGGACTGAAGCTTTCTTT.

The chain employs TRBV4-1 and TRBJ1-1; D remains unclear. The CDR3 loop spans 12 amino acids. From germline, CDR1 is MGHRA and CDR2 YSYEKL. V lost 4 bases and J lost 6, with 9 bases in between. CDR3 bases: TGCGCCAGCAGCCCCCTTGGAGCTGAAGCTTTCTTT. Translating gives CASSPLGAEAFF.

V usage is TRBV5-6 and J usage is TRBJ1-2, with D possibly being TRBD1 (5 bases). Trimming took 3 bases from V and 0 from J, leaving 9 bases between them. The CDR3 has 14 amino acids. CDR1 and CDR2 from the germline V gene are SGHDT and YYEEEE. CDR3 in DNA: TGTGCCAGCAGCTCCGGACAACCTAACTATGGCTACACCTTC. Amino acid sequence: CASSSGQPNYGYTF.

J is TRBJ2-5 and V is TRBV5-6, with 7 bases fitting TRBD2. This CDR3 has 16 residues. The V gene's germline CDR1 is SGHDT and CDR2 YYEEEE. V lost 4 bases and J lost 2; bases outside the gene matches: 11. The CDR3 DNA reads as TGTGCCAGCAGCGGGGAGCCTAGCGGAGCGCAAGAGACCCAGTACTTC. This codes for CASSGEPSGAQETQYF.

This chain uses TRBV18 with TRBJ1-1; no reliable D call. This CDR3 is 16 amino acids long. Trimming pared 2 bases from V and 7 bases from J, leaving 20 bases between. Germline V gene data show CDR1 as KGHSH and CDR2 as LQKENI. DNA for the CDR3: TGTGCCAGCTCACCAGGGCCGTCCAGCGATGGTTTTGAAGCTTTCTTT. This codes for CASSPGPSSDGFEAFF. The full variable domain, with the rest looked up from reference TRBV18 and TRBJ1-1, is NAGVMQNPRHLVRRRGQEARLRCSPMKGHSHVYWYRQLPEEGLKFMVYLQKENIIDESGMPKERFSAEFPKEGPSILRIQQVVRGDSAAYFCASSPGPSSDGFEAFFGQGTRLTVV.

The chain links TRBV5-4 to TRBJ2-5, with TRBD2 matching over 7 bases. CDR3 length: 18 amino acids. With V trimmed by 1 base and J by 4 bases, 16 bases remained unmatched. From germline, CDR1 is SGHNT and CDR2 YYREEE (reference sequence). The CDR3 DNA is TGTGCCAGCAGCTTGACGCCCTTTGGCGGGAGAGAAGGAGAGACCCAGTACTTC. The encoded protein is CASSLTPFGGREGETQYF.

The gene calls are TRBV4-1 and TRBJ1-1, with TRBD1 matching 8 bases. Trimming removed 4 bases from V and 1 base from J; junction bases left unmatched: 5. Germline lookup yields CDR1 MGHRA and CDR2 YSYEKL. The CDR3 consists of 15 residues. CDR3 in DNA: TGCGCCAGCAGCCCTCAGGGACAGGCGAACACTGAAGCTTTCTTT. Protein: CASSPQGQANTEAFF.

The chain links TRBV7-8 to TRBJ2-1; 10 bases are shared with TRBD2. Germline CDR1 and CDR2: SGHVS and FQNEAQ. V lost 5 bases to trimming and J lost 6 bases; unmatched junction nucleotides: 4. There are 14 residues in the CDR3. The CDR3 nucleotides read TGTGCCAGCAGCAGCGGGAGGGCACGCAATGAGCAGTTCTTC. It yields the protein CASSSGRARNEQFF.

The chain is built from TRBV10-3 and TRBJ2-3; TRBD1 matches at 10 bases. Germline assignment: CDR1 ENHRY and CDR2 SYGVKD. The CDR3 consists of 15 residues. V was pared by 5 bases and J by 3 bases, with 5 bases of the junction left unmatched. The CDR3 DNA follows: TGTGCCATCAGTCTGGGACAGGGGACTACAGATACGCAGTATTTT. It encodes CAISLGQGTTDTQYF.

On this clone itself: Sequence at one end of the junction differs from germline and may be a read error. V usage is TRBV7-7 and J usage is TRBJ2-1; D is uncertain. The CDR3 extends over 19 amino acids. The germline V gene encodes CDR1 SSHAT and CDR2 FNYEAQ (reference sequence). This CDR3 is CASSYRAFAGVWPYNEQFF. In DNA form, the CDR3 reads TGTGCTAGCAGCTATAGGGCTTTTGCTGGAGTGTGGCCCTACAATGAGCAGTTCTTC.

The chain uses TRBV6-1 and TRBJ1-1, with 9 bases matching TRBD1. The CDR3 runs to 15 residues. Trimming took 7 bases from V and 1 from J; bases not matched to a gene: 7. CDR1 is MNHNS, CDR2 SASEGT, per germline. As DNA, the CDR3 is TGTGCCAGCACCCTTTGGGGACAGGGGAACACTGAAGCTTTCTTT. Residues: CASTLWGQGNTEAFF.

This clone is termed medium-sized. This rearrangement joins TRBV27 to TRBJ2-7; 10 nucleotides agree with TRBD2. Per the germline V gene, CDR1 is MNHEY and CDR2 is SMNVEV (reference sequence). The CDR3 loop spans 14 amino acids. Losses at the gene ends were 5 bases for V and 2 bases for J; bases not matched to a gene: 3. CDR3 amino acids: CASSIAGGTYEQYF. The CDR3 nucleotides read TGTGCCAGCAGTATAGCGGGGGGAACCTACGAGCAGTACTTC.

This clone was seen once. The V and J genes are TRBV5-6 and TRBJ2-2; 8 nucleotides agree with TRBD2. The CDR3 runs 15 residues. Germline CDR1 reads SGHDT; CDR2 reads YYEEEE. J was trimmed by 6 bases and V by 0 bases; bases with no gene match: 4. The chain's CDR3 is CASSLDREGAGELFF. CDR3 bases: TGTGCCAGCAGCTTGGACCGGGAGGGTGCCGGGGAGCTGTTTTTT.

The chain employs TRBV28 and TRBJ1-1; 10 nucleotides align to TRBD1. This CDR3 is built from 14 residues. Germline loops: CDR1 MDHEN, CDR2 SYDVKM. V shed 2 bases, J shed 4 bases, and the junction held 1 base outside the gene matches. The CDR3 bases are TGTGCCAGCAGTTTAGGACAGGGGGGCACTGAAGCTTTCTTT. This gives the protein CASSLGQGGTEAFF. Filled out from reference TRBV28 and TRBJ1-1, the complete variable domain reads DVKVTQSSRYLVKRTGEKVFLECVQDMDHENMFWYRQDPGLGLRLIYFSYDVKMKEKGDIPEGYSVSREKKERFSLILESASTNQTSMYLCASSLGQGGTEAFFGQGTRLTVV.

The chain combines TRBV15 with TRBJ1-2, with 8 bases lining up with TRBD1. The CDR3 totals 16 residues. Looked up from germline, CDR1 is LNHNV and CDR2 is YYDKDF (reference sequence). The V segment lost 0 bases and the J segment 3 bases; nucleotides outside the gene matches: 6. The CDR3 DNA sequence: TGTGCCACCAGCAGAGATGAGGCAGGGGGCGACTATGGCTACACCTTC. Protein: CATSRDEAGGDYGYTF.

This clone has just one count. The genes are TRBV7-8 and TRBJ2-3; 14 nucleotides match TRBD2. The V segment lost 6 bases and the J segment 5 bases; nucleotides outside the gene matches: 10. The germline gives CDR1 SGHVS, CDR2 FQNEAQ. This CDR3 comprises 17 residues. CDR3 in DNA: TGTGCCAGCAGTTCCCGACTAGCGGGGGGGCCTATAGATACGCAGTATTTT. This translates into CASSSRLAGGPIDTQYF.

Turning to this clone: Distinct nucleotide sequences in the sample also encode this CDR3. The V and J genes are TRBV27 and TRBJ1-1; no firm D call. CDR3 length: 13 amino acids. In germline, CDR1 is MNHEY, CDR2 SMNVEV (reference sequence). V lost 3 bases to trimming and J lost 1 base, with 6 bases between them. CDR3 nucleotide sequence: TGTGCCAGCAGTTTGGGGTGGAACACTGAAGCTTTCTTT. It specifies CASSLGWNTEAFF.

V usage is TRBV2 and J usage is TRBJ2-7, with unresolved D. The ends were cut back, 5 bases at V and 2 bases at J, with 13 bases in the middle. The germline V gene encodes CDR1 SNHLY and CDR2 FYNNEI. The CDR3 consists of 14 residues. This CDR3 is CASSWLKGPYEQYF. The CDR3 coding sequence is TGTGCCAGCAGTTGGTTAAAGGGCCCCTACGAGCAGTACTTC.

The gene calls are TRBV30 and TRBJ2-7; D unclear. CDR1 GTSNPN and CDR2 SVGIG come from the germline V gene (reference sequence). Between the trimmed V and J ends, which lost 0 bases and 3 bases, there was a span of 18 bases. The CDR3 extends over 16 amino acids. The DNA for the CDR3 is TGTGCCTGGAGTGTAGCCCCCCTAAAGTACTTCTACGAGCAGTACTTC. As protein: CAWSVAPLKYFYEQYF.

This chain joins TRBV10-3 and TRBJ1-2; D is possibly TRBD1 (6 bases). Germline loops: CDR1 ENHRY, CDR2 SYGVKD. The CDR3 extends over 16 amino acids. Deletions cut 3 bases from V and 0 bases from J, with 14 bases between. The CDR3 DNA is TGTGCCATCAGTGATCTCACAGGGATGGCTAACTATGGCTACACCTTC. Encoded protein: CAISDLTGMANYGYTF.

V gene TRBV2 combines with J gene TRBJ2-1, with D tentatively TRBD2 (7 bases). This CDR3 has 15 residues. The V end lost 6 bases, the J end lost 7 bases, and 19 bases lay between the germline ends. The germline V gene has CDR1 SNHLY and CDR2 FYNNEI. CDR3 in amino acids: CASRGPGGMTNEQFF. The DNA for the CDR3 is TGTGCCAGCAGGGGGCCGGGGGGCATGACAAATGAGCAGTTCTTC.

The chain employs TRBV10-3 and TRBJ1-2, with D maybe TRBD1 (5 bases). The CDR3 extends over 14 amino acids. CDR1 ENHRY and CDR2 SYGVKD come from the germline V gene. V was trimmed by 4 bases and J by 0 bases, leaving 9 bases between them. The CDR3 protein is CAISVRGSNYGYTF. CDR3 DNA sequence: TGTGCCATCAGTGTACGGGGCTCTAACTATGGCTACACCTTC.

The sample holds one count of this clone. The V and J genes are TRBV4-2 and TRBJ2-3; D possibly corresponds to TRBD2 (5 bases). In germline, CDR1 is LGHNA, CDR2 YNFKEQ. Trimming removed 0 bases from V and 3 bases from J, with 10 bases in between. The CDR3 spans 15 residues. The CDR3 region is CASSQDTGETDTQYF. In DNA, the CDR3 is TGTGCCAGCAGCCAAGATACCGGGGAAACAGATACGCAGTATTTT.

This rearrangement joins TRBV7-9 to TRBJ2-1; D is possibly TRBD1 or TRBD2 (6 bases each). The CDR3 runs to 14 residues. The germline gives CDR1 SEHNR, CDR2 FQNEAQ (reference sequence). V was shortened by 5 bases and J by 5 bases, with 13 bases between the two germline ends. Here the CDR3 DNA reads TGTGCCAGCAGCGACCTTGGGGGGCACAATGAGCAGTTCTTC. Amino acids: CASSDLGGHNEQFF.

V usage is TRBV2 and J usage is TRBJ1-5; 8 bases fit TRBD1. There are 14 residues in the CDR3. Germline CDR1 is SNHLY and CDR2 is FYNNEI. The V and J ends lost 8 bases and 3 bases, in that order; junction bases with no gene match: 6. The DNA for the CDR3 is TGTGCCAGCGGCGGGACAGGCGTCAATCAGCCCCAGCATTTT. Protein: CASGGTGVNQPQHF. Drawing the rest from reference TRBV2 and TRBJ1-5, the complete variable domain is EPEVTQTPSHQVTQMGQEVILRCVPISNHLYFYWYRQILGQKVEFLVSFYNNEISEKSEIFDDQFSVERPDGSNFTLKIRSTKLEDSAMYFCASGGTGVNQPQHFGDGTRLSIL.